This TCR beta chain was sequenced for a study of shared T cell receptors in the human thymus. Some clones are missing from TCRdb's copy, which holds only in-frame ones; the method was immunoSEQ multiplex PCR. The data show about 380,000 clones, over 90% seen once. V lost 1 base and J lost 5; bases outside the gene matches: 9. Germline V gene data show CDR1 as MNHEY and CDR2 as SMNVEV (reference sequence). The CDR3 sequence is 18 residues long. Sequencing was performed on thymocytes. The genes are TRBV27 and TRBJ2-7, with 15 bases matching TRBD2. This TCR was recovered from a human donor. CDR3 protein: CASSLLVLGTSGRHEQYF. DNA for the CDR3: TGTGCCAGCAGTTTATTAGTCCTAGGGACTAGCGGGAGGCACGAGCAGTACTTC.